These 30 T cell receptor beta chains were all obtained from the same sample, sequenced in a study of blood T cell repertoires in COVID-19. Assay used: immunoSEQ multiplex PCR; TCRdb lists only in-frame clones, some missing. The profile covers around 620,000 clones, with 80% to 90% appearing a single time and 0.2% to 0.3% taken by the ten largest. Source material: peripheral blood. All receptors come from a woman between 18 and 29 years old with acute or convalescent COVID-19.

This clone was seen a single time. The chain links TRBV18 to TRBJ2-7; TRBD2 matches 7 bases. The CDR3 length is 16 residues. Trimming took 4 bases from V and 6 from J; bases not matched to a gene: 15. CDR1 KGHSH and CDR2 LQKENI come from the germline V gene. This CDR3 is CASSLTGLGGTTEQYF. The CDR3 DNA reads TGTGCCAGCTCACTGACCGGGCTCGGGGGGACGACCGAGCAGTACTTC.

The chain joins TRBV13 to TRBJ1-6; D gene ambiguous. CDR1 is PRHDT, CDR2 FYEKMQ, per germline (reference sequence). The CDR3 totals 15 residues. V lost 0 bases, J lost 10 bases, and 13 bases lay in between. DNA for the CDR3: TGTGCCAGCAGCTTAGGCCGTGAGGGTGGGTCACCCCTCCACTTT. This gives the protein CASSLGREGGSPLHF.

A single count supports this clone. The chain recombines TRBV5-1 with TRBJ1-1; possible D gene TRBD1, 5 bases. The CDR3 is 13 amino acids. Germline assignment: CDR1 SGHRS and CDR2 YFSETQ. V lost 4 bases and J lost 1, with 8 bases in between. The CDR3 region has the DNA TGCGCCAGCAGCCCCAGGGCGAACACTGAAGCTTTCTTT. It yields the protein CASSPRANTEAFF. Using reference TRBV5-1 and TRBJ1-1 for the parts outside the CDR3, the full variable domain is KAGVTQTPRYLIKTRGQQVTLSCSPISGHRSVSWYQQTPGQGLQFLFEYFSETQRNKGNFPGRFSGRQFSNSRSEMNVSTLELGDSALYLCASSPRANTEAFFGQGTRLTVV.

The chain links TRBV2 to TRBJ1-1; the D gene is possibly TRBD1 (5 bases). The V end lost 6 bases, the J end lost 0 bases, and 8 bases lay between the germline ends. Per the germline V gene, CDR1 is SNHLY and CDR2 is FYNNEI. The CDR3 totals 13 residues. CDR3 amino acids: CASRGGMNTEAFF. CDR3 sequence (DNA): TGTGCCAGCAGGGGGGGAATGAACACTGAAGCTTTCTTT.

This clone appeared once. The chain has TRBV25-1 and TRBJ1-4, with D perhaps TRBD1 (6 bases). Germline assignment: CDR1 MGHDK and CDR2 SYGVNS. CDR3 length: 14 residues. V was shortened by 6 bases and J by 5 bases, with 13 bases between the two germline ends. The CDR3 DNA follows: TGTGCCAGCAGCTCCCGGACAGTGAATGAAAAACTGTTTTTT. This sequence encodes CASSSRTVNEKLFF.

Written as DNA, the CDR3 is TGTGCCAGCAGCCCGAGAGGAGTTATGAACACTGAAGCTTTCTTT. This gives the protein CASSPRGVMNTEAFF. The gene calls are TRBV7-2 and TRBJ1-1; no firm D call. CDR1 and CDR2 (germline): SGHTA, FQGNSA. This CDR3 comprises 15 residues. The V gene lost 5 bases and the J gene lost 0 bases, with 13 bases spanning the gap.

The chain links TRBV2 to TRBJ1-1; the match to TRBD1 covers 9 bases. V lost 0 bases and J lost 5; bases outside the gene matches: 13. In germline, CDR1 is SNHLY, CDR2 FYNNEI. There are 18 residues in the CDR3. The CDR3 spells CASSEADRGGIIGTEAFF. The CDR3 DNA reads as TGTGCCAGCAGTGAAGCGGACAGGGGCGGTATAATAGGGACTGAAGCTTTCTTT.

The chain recombines TRBV6-2 or TRBV6-3 with TRBJ1-1; possible D gene TRBD1, 5 bases. Per the germline V gene, CDR1 is MNHEY and CDR2 is SVGEGT. V lost 3 bases and J lost 2, with 10 bases in between. CDR3 length: 14 amino acids. DNA of the CDR3: TGTGCCAGCAGTTATAGGGGCCCTAACACTGAAGCTTTCTTT. As protein: CASSYRGPNTEAFF.

The chain links TRBV5-4 to TRBJ1-2, with D perhaps TRBD1 (5 bases). Per the germline V gene, CDR1 is SGHNT and CDR2 is YYREEE (reference sequence). CDR3 length: 17 amino acids. V lost 4 bases, J lost 4 bases, and 23 bases lay in between. CDR3 amino acids: CASSEFNLARGSYGYTF. In nucleotides, the CDR3 is TGTGCCAGCAGCGAGTTCAACCTCGCTAGGGGCAGCTATGGCTACACCTTC.

CDR3 protein: CASSQNPGQGLYEQYF. The CDR3 nucleotides read TGTGCCAGCAGCCAAAATCCGGGACAGGGATTGTACGAGCAGTACTTC. The chain combines TRBV3-1 (or the pseudogene TRBV3-2) with TRBJ2-7; 9 nucleotides align to TRBD1. From germline, CDR1 is LGHDT and CDR2 YNNKEL (reference sequence). The CDR3 is 16 amino acids. V lost 2 bases and J lost 4; bases outside the gene matches: 9.

The CDR3 DNA reads TGTGCCAGCAGCGTGGGACAGGGCCATCAGCCCCAGCATTTT. It yields the protein CASSVGQGHQPQHF. The rearrangement joins TRBV5-5 to TRBJ1-5; the match to TRBD1 covers 9 bases. This CDR3 spans 14 amino acids. Unmatched junction bases numbered 4, after V lost 4 bases and J lost 5 bases. Germline CDR1 and CDR2: SGHKS and YYEKEE (reference sequence). Looking up the rest from reference TRBV5-5 and TRBJ1-5 gives the full variable domain: DAGVTQSPTHLIKTRGQQVTLRCSPISGHKSVSWYQQVLGQGPQFIFQYYEKEERGRGNFPDRFSARQFPNYSSELNVNALLLGDSALYLCASSVGQGHQPQHFGDGTRLSIL.

This sequence joins TRBV7-9 and TRBJ2-1; no definite D call. From germline, CDR1 is SEHNR and CDR2 FQNEAQ (reference sequence). The CDR3 is 12 residues long. The V and J ends lost 3 bases and 5 bases respectively, with 5 bases between them. The CDR3 DNA sequence: TGTGCCAGCAGCTTCGTAAACAATGAGCAGTTCTTC. Encoded protein: CASSFVNNEQFF.

This chain links TRBV5-1 with TRBJ2-1; tentatively, D is TRBD2 (7 bases). V was trimmed by 2 bases and J by 7 bases, leaving 16 bases between them. The germline CDR1 and CDR2 sequences are SGHRS and YFSETQ. The CDR3 is 15 amino acids. Here the CDR3 reads CASSFHGGLKNEQFF. CDR3 coding DNA: TGCGCCAGCAGCTTCCACGGGGGGCTTAAGAATGAGCAGTTCTTC.

The chain uses TRBV5-1 and TRBJ1-3, with D perhaps matching TRBD1 (6 bases). The V end lost 3 bases, the J end lost 0 bases, and 16 bases lay between the germline ends. The CDR3 runs 17 residues. Germline V gene lookup returns CDR1 SGHRS and CDR2 YFSETQ. DNA of the CDR3: TGCGCCAGCAGCTCATTAGGACAGTCCGACTCTGGAAACACCATATATTTT. Translated: CASSSLGQSDSGNTIYF.

The chain recombines TRBV9 with TRBJ2-1; D is unresolved. CDR3 length: 15 residues. Germline V gene sequence: CDR1 SGDLS, CDR2 YYNGEE. The ends were cut back, 0 bases at V and 1 base at J, with 8 bases in the middle. CDR3 nucleotides: TGTGCCAGCAGCGTAGTTCCGGTTTCCTACAATGAGCAGTTCTTC. Protein product: CASSVVPVSYNEQFF.

This chain uses TRBV27 with TRBJ1-1; 7 nucleotides agree with TRBD1. After removal of 6 bases from V and 0 bases from J, the junction contained 7 bases not matched to a gene. The CDR3 consists of 15 residues. The germline V gene has CDR1 MNHEY and CDR2 SMNVEV (reference sequence). The CDR3 spells CASREQGYMNTEAFF. The CDR3, as DNA: TGTGCCAGCAGAGAACAGGGGTATATGAACACTGAAGCTTTCTTT.

This clone was observed a single time. Other DNA sequences from this sample encode an identical CDR3 as well. The chain couples TRBV9 to TRBJ1-2, with TRBD1 matching 7 bases. CDR1 and CDR2 (germline): SGDLS, YYNGEE. V gave up 2 bases and J gave up 2 bases; unmatched junction bases: 6. The CDR3 runs to 15 residues. The CDR3 DNA sequence: TGTGCCAGCAGCGTCGCGACAGGGTCAAACTATGGCTACACCTTC. It translates to CASSVATGSNYGYTF.

Notes on this clone: Other DNA sequences in the sample encode the same CDR3. This chain links TRBV6-5 with TRBJ2-7; D might be TRBD1 (5 bases). CDR1 MNHEY and CDR2 SVGAGI come from the germline V gene. The CDR3 contains 13 residues. The V gene lost 2 bases and the J gene lost 0 bases, with 5 bases spanning the gap. The CDR3 bases are TGTGCCAGCAGTTACGACAGCTCCTACGAGCAGTACTTC. Its translation: CASSYDSSYEQYF.

The chain couples TRBV7-8 to TRBJ2-7; TRBD2 is a possible D gene (5 bases). Deletions cut 3 bases from V and 0 bases from J, with 9 bases between. Germline loops: CDR1 SGHVS, CDR2 FQNEAQ. The CDR3 covers 14 residues. The CDR3 sequence is CASSFRTDSYEQYF. The CDR3 coding sequence is TGTGCCAGCAGCTTCCGGACTGACTCCTACGAGCAGTACTTC.

V gene TRBV7-9 combines with J gene TRBJ2-1, with 14 bases that match TRBD2. The CDR3 sequence is 19 residues long. Germline CDR1 reads SEHNR; CDR2 reads FQNEAQ (reference sequence). The CDR3 loop is CSLVGRTSGGPGSYNEQFF. The CDR3 DNA is TGTAGTTTAGTTGGCAGGACTAGCGGGGGGCCCGGCTCCTACAATGAGCAGTTCTTC.

The chain is built from TRBV4-3 and TRBJ2-6; TRBD2 agrees at 11 bases. Germline trimming cut 2 bases from V and 0 bases from J; bases unmatched to any gene: 3. The CDR3 totals 18 residues. Germline values: CDR1 LGHNA, CDR2 YSLEER. The CDR3 loop is CASSQLSGGASGANVLTF. CDR3 nucleotide sequence: TGCGCCAGCAGCCAACTTAGCGGGGGGGCCTCTGGGGCCAACGTCCTGACTTTC.

This clone was detected once. The chain couples TRBV2 to TRBJ1-3; D possibly corresponds to TRBD1 (5 bases). The CDR3 covers 14 residues. CDR1 and CDR2 (germline): SNHLY, FYNNEI. Trimming took 8 bases from V and 2 from J, leaving 13 bases between them. Written as DNA, the CDR3 is TGTGCCAGCGTCCGGGGGGTCGCTGGAAACACCATATATTTT. The encoded protein is CASVRGVAGNTIYF.

This clone was seen a handful of times. The V gene is TRBV25-1, the J gene TRBJ1-3, with D unclear. This CDR3 region has 16 residues. Per germline, CDR1 MGHDK and CDR2 SYGVNS. The V end lost 2 bases, the J end lost 0 bases, and 11 bases lay between the germline ends. CDR3 nucleotide sequence: TGTGCCAGCAGTGAAATTAAGCCTAGCTCTGGAAACACCATATATTTT. It is translated as CASSEIKPSSGNTIYF. Looking up the rest from reference TRBV25-1 and TRBJ1-3 gives the full variable domain: EADIYQTPRYLVIGTGKKITLECSQTMGHDKMYWYQQDPGMELHLIHYSYGVNSTEKGDLSSESTVSRIRTEHFPLTLESARPSHTSQYLCASSEIKPSSGNTIYFGEGSWLTVV.

The chain links TRBV9 to TRBJ1-2; the match to TRBD1 covers 7 bases. The germline CDR1 and CDR2 sequences are SGDLS and YYNGEE. V dropped 4 bases and J dropped 4; count of bases not matched to a gene: 7. The CDR3 loop spans 14 amino acids. CDR3 region: CASSLGGTAYGYTF. DNA of the CDR3: TGTGCCAGCAGCTTAGGAGGGACAGCCTATGGCTACACCTTC.

This chain uses TRBV19 with TRBJ1-5; perhaps TRBD1 as D (6 bases). The CDR3 covers 20 residues. The V end was cut by 6 bases, the J end by 0 bases, with 27 bases between. Germline assignment: CDR1 LNHDA and CDR2 SQIVND (reference sequence). The CDR3 spells CASRGPPKQGGYYSNQPQHF. In DNA form, the CDR3 reads TGTGCCAGTAGAGGCCCCCCCAAACAGGGCGGGTATTATAGCAATCAGCCCCAGCATTTT.

V usage is TRBV7-2 and J usage is TRBJ1-1; D uncertain. CDR1 is SGHTA, CDR2 FQGNSA, per germline. Trimming left V 5 bases short and J 6 bases short, with 13 bases between. The CDR3 has 13 residues. The CDR3 sequence: CASSPVNRAEAFF. CDR3 in DNA: TGTGCCAGCAGCCCGGTTAATCGAGCTGAAGCTTTCTTT.

This sequence joins TRBV19 and TRBJ2-2; 8 positions match TRBD1. This CDR3 has 16 residues. CDR1 and CDR2 (germline): LNHDA, SQIVND (reference sequence). V was clipped by 3 bases and J by 1 base; unmatched bases: 4. The CDR3 reads CASSIPDRGNTGELFF. In nucleotides, the CDR3 is TGTGCCAGTAGTATCCCTGACAGGGGGAACACCGGGGAGCTGTTTTTT.

This CDR3 reads CASSQWTGVLNNSPLHF. Written as DNA, the CDR3 is TGTGCCAGCAGCCAGTGGACAGGGGTCCTGAATAATTCACCCCTCCACTTT. This sequence joins TRBV14 and TRBJ1-6, with 9 positions matching TRBD1. Trimming removed 3 bases from V and 5 bases from J; junction bases left unmatched: 8. Looked up from germline, CDR1 is SGHDN and CDR2 is FVKESK. CDR3 length: 17 residues.

The chain links TRBV6-2 or TRBV6-3 to TRBJ1-2, with D uncertain. The V gene's germline CDR1 is MNHEY and CDR2 SVGEGT. Trimming stripped 5 bases from V and 7 bases from J, with 14 bases between. This CDR3 is built from 13 residues. The CDR3 DNA sequence: TGTGCCAGCAGTCCCGTCGGGGTATCTGGCTACACCTTC. Translating it yields CASSPVGVSGYTF.

In its sample, this clone was seen once. This sequence joins TRBV21-1 and TRBJ2-7; TRBD1, the table's D call, lacks a check against the DNA. TRBV21-1 is described as a pseudogene. The CDR3 contains 18 residues. The CDR3 sequence: CASSKEEGSGQGGSEQYF. The DNA of the CDR3 is TGTGCCAGCAGCAAAGAAGAGGGCTCGGGACAGGGAGGTTCCGAGCAGTACTTC.